This T cell receptor beta chain was found in a study of T cells in Graves' hyperthyroidism and ophthalmopathy. Overall study context: Peripheral blood was secured at the point of initial diagnosis, before any treatment.

The CDR3 totals 13 residues. The V end lost 7 bases, the J end lost 4 bases, and 14 bases lay between the germline ends. Germline lookup yields CDR1 SQVTM and CDR2 ANQGSEA. Amplified TCR beta CDR3 regions derived from RNA transcripts. The HTBI primer set was used in a first-round RT-PCR of the TCR CDR3. TCRdb fed the multiplex PCR reads into MiXCR, producing one record per CDR3 protein. The sample lists some 690,000 distinct CDR3 sequences; approximately 15% were seen once. There are a few counts of this clonotype. The receptor was derived from a man between 50 and 59 years old with Graves' hyperthyroidism. The sample consisted of blood. The chain employs TRBV29-1 and TRBJ1-3, with D maybe TRBD1 (6 bases). The CDR3 bases are TGCAGCGCAAGAAGGGGGGCGGGAAACACCATATATTTT. Residues: CSARRGAGNTIYF.